Presented here are 2 T cell receptor beta chains from one specimen sequenced in a study of T cells in Graves' hyperthyroidism and ophthalmopathy (dated by TCRdb to 2018 to 2020). To prepare the library, multiplex PCR was applied. The sequencer was an Illumina HiSeq 2000. TCR beta CDR3 regions were amplified from RNA transcripts. A first-round RT-PCR of the TCR CDR3 used the HTBI primer set with the Qiagen OneStep RT-PCR kit. Using fastp trimming at Q25 and MiXCR clonotype assembly, TCRdb reanalyzed the public sequencing data and kept in-frame beta chains. CDR3 protein duplicates are merged, each entry listing the most common genes and DNA. This sample is represented by a few hundred thousand distinct CDR3 sequences; approximately 15% of them were singletons. Approximately 32% of the sample is in the top ten clones. The sequenced sample was blood. The receptor source for this set is a young woman with Graves' hyperthyroidism.

This clonotype showed up just once. The chain uses TRBV11-2 and TRBJ2-3, with no clear D. The CDR3 has 14 residues. The germline V gene encodes CDR1 SGHAT and CDR2 FQNNGV. Trimming pared 2 bases from V and 4 bases from J, leaving 10 bases between. The CDR3 region has the DNA TGTGCCAGCAGCTTATCAGCTTGGGCAGATACGCAGTATTTT. It translates to CASSLSAWADTQYF.

The rearrangement uses TRBV5-6 and TRBJ2-3, with 7 bases lining up with TRBD1. This CDR3 region has 13 residues. Germline CDR1 reads SGHDT; CDR2 reads YYEEEE. The V gene end was trimmed by 6 bases and the J gene end by 7 bases; junction bases not matched to a gene: 8. CDR3 DNA: TGTGCCAGCATCCGACAGGGACGTAATACGCAGTATTTT. Protein product: CASIRQGRNTQYF. Together with reference TRBV5-6 and TRBJ2-3, the CDR3 gives the full variable domain: DAGVTQSPTHLIKTRGQQVTLRCSPKSGHDTVSWYQQALGQGPQFIFQYYEEEERQRGNFPDRFSGHQFPNYSSELNVNALLLGDSALYLCASIRQGRNTQYFGPGTRLTVL.